A selection of T cell receptor beta chains follows, all from one sample in a study of beta chain features in type 1 diabetes. Profiling relied on immunoSEQ multiplex PCR, and the TCRdb table lists in-frame clones only, not all of them. The table lists about 320,000 clones, approximately 14% of them singletons. The sequenced sample was central memory CD4+ T cells from blood. These TCRs come from a man aged 25 to 40 in good health. Each CDR3 is given with its conserved first and last residue. A D gene is named only where the DNA matches it firmly. The size entry is marked missing in some rows and otherwise reads once, few, many or a size class.

j_gene: TRBJ2-5
abundance: .
d_gene: TRBD1
v_gene: TRBV5-7
CDR3aa: CASSLGQGKETQYF
CDR3nt: TGTGCCAGCAGCTTGGGACAGGGGAAAGAGACCCAGTACTTC

j_gene: TRBJ2-3
abundance: .
d_gene: .
v_gene: TRBV5-1
CDR3aa: CASSQRRQGTAGGPGSDTQYF
CDR3nt: TGCGCCAGCAGCCAGAGACGACAGGGGACAGCGGGAGGTCCAGGGTCAGATACGCAGTATTTT

j_gene: TRBJ1-6
abundance: few
d_gene: .
v_gene: TRBV19
CDR3aa: CASMERRAGFNSPLHF
CDR3nt: TGTGCCAGTATGGAGAGAAGGGCGGGTTTTAATTCACCCCTCCACTTT

j_gene: TRBJ2-5
abundance: .
d_gene: .
v_gene: TRBV7-2
CDR3aa: CASSSYLTLGIETQYF
CDR3nt: TGTGCCAGCAGCTCGTATCTGACCCTGGGAATAGAGACCCAGTACTTC

j_gene: TRBJ1-1
abundance: .
d_gene: .
v_gene: TRBV6-5
CDR3aa: CASSFSLGASTEAFF
CDR3nt: TGTGCCAGCAGTTTTTCGTTGGGGGCTAGCACTGAAGCTTTCTTT

j_gene: TRBJ2-5
abundance: .
d_gene: .
v_gene: TRBV5-4
CDR3aa: CASSPTETQYF
CDR3nt: TGCGCCAGCAGCCCTACGGAGACCCAGTACTTC

j_gene: TRBJ2-5
abundance: .
d_gene: .
v_gene: TRBV6-5
CDR3aa: CASSYGAETQYF
CDR3nt: TGTGCCAGCAGTTACGGAGCGGAGACCCAGTACTTC

j_gene: TRBJ2-3
abundance: .
d_gene: TRBD2
v_gene: TRBV4-1
CDR3aa: CASSQVAGGGTDTQYF
CDR3nt: TGCGCCAGCAGCCAGGTGGCGGGAGGGGGCACAGATACGCAGTATTTT

j_gene: TRBJ1-2
abundance: .
d_gene: .
v_gene: TRBV10-3
CDR3aa: CASRGQSKPAGYTF
CDR3nt: TGTGCCAGCAGAGGACAGTCTAAACCCGCGGGCTACACCTTC

j_gene: TRBJ2-2
abundance: .
d_gene: .
v_gene: TRBV4-1
CDR3aa: CASSQDSAGTGELFF
CDR3nt: TGCGCCAGCAGCCAAGATTCTGCTGGCACCGGGGAGCTGTTTTTT

j_gene: TRBJ1-3
abundance: many
d_gene: .
v_gene: TRBV9
CDR3aa: CASSPPRGNTIYF
CDR3nt: TGTGCCAGCAGCCCTCCCCGGGGGAACACCATATATTTT

j_gene: TRBJ1-4
abundance: .
d_gene: TRBD1
v_gene: TRBV29-1
CDR3aa: CSVEETDRGLEKLFF
CDR3nt: TGCAGCGTTGAGGAAACGGACAGGGGGCTTGAAAAACTGTTTTTT

j_gene: TRBJ2-5
abundance: .
d_gene: TRBD2
v_gene: TRBV6-5
CDR3aa: CASRRFSGDQETQYF
CDR3nt: TGTGCCAGCAGAAGATTTAGCGGGGACCAAGAGACCCAGTACTTC

j_gene: TRBJ2-1
abundance: few
d_gene: .
v_gene: TRBV9
CDR3aa: CASSSRAGSGAYNEQFF
CDR3nt: TGTGCCAGCAGCTCGAGGGCCGGGTCGGGGGCCTACAATGAGCAGTTCTTC

j_gene: TRBJ2-1
abundance: few
d_gene: TRBD2
v_gene: TRBV5-4
CDR3aa: CASSLAGVAYNEQFF
CDR3nt: TGTGCCAGCAGCTTAGCGGGAGTGGCCTACAATGAGCAGTTCTTC

j_gene: TRBJ2-7
abundance: few
d_gene: .
v_gene: TRBV29-1
CDR3aa: CSVDGGQGLYEQYF
CDR3nt: TGCAGCGTTGATGGGGGGCAGGGTCTCTACGAGCAGTACTTC